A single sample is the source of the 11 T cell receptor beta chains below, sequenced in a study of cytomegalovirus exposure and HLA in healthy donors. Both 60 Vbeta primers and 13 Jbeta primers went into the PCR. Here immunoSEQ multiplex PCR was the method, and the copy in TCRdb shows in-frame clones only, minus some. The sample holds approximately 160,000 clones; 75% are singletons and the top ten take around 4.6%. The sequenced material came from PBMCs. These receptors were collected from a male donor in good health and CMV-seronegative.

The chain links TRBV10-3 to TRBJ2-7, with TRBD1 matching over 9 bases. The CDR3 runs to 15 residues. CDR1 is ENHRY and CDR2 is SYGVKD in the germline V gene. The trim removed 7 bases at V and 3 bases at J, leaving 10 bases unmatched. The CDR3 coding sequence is TGTGCCATCAATCCTTCCGGGACAGGGAACTACGAGCAGTACTTC. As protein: CAINPSGTGNYEQYF.

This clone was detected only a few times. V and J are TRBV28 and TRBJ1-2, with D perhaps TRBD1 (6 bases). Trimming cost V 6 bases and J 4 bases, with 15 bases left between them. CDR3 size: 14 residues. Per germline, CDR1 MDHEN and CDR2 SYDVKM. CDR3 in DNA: TGTGCCAGCAGGCAGGGGCGGGGGGGCTATGGCTACACCTTC. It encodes CASRQGRGGYGYTF.

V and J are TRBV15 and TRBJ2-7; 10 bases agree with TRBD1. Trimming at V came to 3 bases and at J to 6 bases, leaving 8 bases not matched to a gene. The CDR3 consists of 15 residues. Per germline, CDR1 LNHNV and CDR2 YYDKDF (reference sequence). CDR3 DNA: TGTGCCACCAGCAGGACCGGGACAGGGGTTGGCGAGCAGTACTTC. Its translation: CATSRTGTGVGEQYF.

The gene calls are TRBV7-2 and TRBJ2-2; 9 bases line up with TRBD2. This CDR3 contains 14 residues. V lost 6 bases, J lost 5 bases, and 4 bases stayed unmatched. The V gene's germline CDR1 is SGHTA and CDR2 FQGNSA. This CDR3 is CASRREGRTGELFF. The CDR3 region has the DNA TGTGCCAGCAGGCGGGAGGGCAGGACCGGGGAGCTGTTTTTT.

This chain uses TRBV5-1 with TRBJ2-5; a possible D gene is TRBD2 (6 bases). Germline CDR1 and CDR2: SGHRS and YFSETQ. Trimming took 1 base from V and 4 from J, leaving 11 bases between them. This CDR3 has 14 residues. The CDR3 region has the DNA TGCGCCAGCAGCTTGACCCCGGGAGCAGAGACCCAGTACTTC. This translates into CASSLTPGAETQYF.

CDR3 protein: CASRENSPLHF. CDR3 in DNA: TGCGCCAGCCGGGAAAATTCACCCCTCCACTTT. The V call is TRBV5-1, the J call TRBJ1-6, with D unclear. Trimming shortened V by 7 bases and J by 7 bases, and 6 bases separated the two germline ends. The CDR3 consists of 11 residues. Per germline, CDR1 SGHRS and CDR2 YFSETQ.

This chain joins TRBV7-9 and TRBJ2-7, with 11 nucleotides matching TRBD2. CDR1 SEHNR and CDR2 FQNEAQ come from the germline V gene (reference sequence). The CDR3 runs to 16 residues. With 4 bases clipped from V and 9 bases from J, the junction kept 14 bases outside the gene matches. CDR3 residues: CASSSGTSGELKGQYF. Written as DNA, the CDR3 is TGTGCCAGCAGCTCCGGGACTAGCGGCGAGTTGAAAGGGCAGTACTTC.

For the CDR3, the DNA is TGTGCCAGCATTTTAGCGGGGGGGTCCAACGAGCAGTACTTC. As protein: CASILAGGSNEQYF. The V gene is TRBV2, the J gene TRBJ2-7, with TRBD2 matching 11 bases. The CDR3 totals 14 residues. Germline-derived CDR1 and CDR2 are SNHLY and FYNNEI. The V gene end was trimmed by 7 bases and the J gene end by 5 bases; junction bases not matched to a gene: 7. Together with reference TRBV2 and TRBJ2-7, the CDR3 gives the full variable domain: EPEVTQTPSHQVTQMGQEVILRCVPISNHLYFYWYRQILGQKVEFLVSFYNNEISEKSEIFDDQFSVERPDGSNFTLKIRSTKLEDSAMYFCASILAGGSNEQYFGPGTRLTVT.

Here the CDR3 reads CASSISTSGKTYEQYF. In DNA form, the CDR3 reads TGTGCCAGCAGCATCTCTACTAGCGGGAAAACCTACGAGCAGTACTTC. The chain combines TRBV21-1 with TRBJ2-7; TRBD2 reflects the table's D call only, with no check against the DNA. TRBV21-1 is deemed a pseudogene. This CDR3 contains 16 residues.

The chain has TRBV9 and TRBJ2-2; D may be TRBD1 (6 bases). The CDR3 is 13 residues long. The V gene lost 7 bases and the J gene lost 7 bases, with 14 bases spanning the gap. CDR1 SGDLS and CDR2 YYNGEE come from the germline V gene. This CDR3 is CASRLTGGGELFF. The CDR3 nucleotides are TGTGCCAGCCGCTTGACAGGCGGCGGGGAGCTGTTTTTT. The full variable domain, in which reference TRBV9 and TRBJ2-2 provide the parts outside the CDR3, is DSGVTQTPKHLITATGQRVTLRCSPRSGDLSVYWYQQSLDQGLQFLIQYYNGEERAKGNILERFSAQQFPDLHSELNLSSLELGDSALYFCASRLTGGGELFFGEGSRLTVL.

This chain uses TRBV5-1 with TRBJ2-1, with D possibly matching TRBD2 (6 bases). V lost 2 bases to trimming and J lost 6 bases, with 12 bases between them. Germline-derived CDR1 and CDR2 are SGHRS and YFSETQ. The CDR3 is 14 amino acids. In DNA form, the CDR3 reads TGCGCCAGCAGCTTAGGCCAGGGAGGCAATGAGCAGTTCTTC. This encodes CASSLGQGGNEQFF.